The 14 T cell receptor beta chains presented below share a single source sample, sequenced in a study of cytomegalovirus exposure and HLA in healthy donors. 13 Jbeta primers and 60 Vbeta primers were used for the PCR. Some clones are missing from TCRdb's copy, which holds only in-frame ones; the method was immunoSEQ multiplex PCR. This repertoire shows some 130,000 clones, 82% found once; its top ten account for approximately 10%. Sample: PBMCs. Receptors originate from a male donor in good health and CMV-seropositive.

The V gene is TRBV5-1, the J gene TRBJ2-3; 7 bases fit TRBD2. J lost 5 bases, V lost 2 bases, and 14 bases had no gene match. The germline CDR1 and CDR2 sequences are SGHRS and YFSETQ. The CDR3 loop spans 17 amino acids. The CDR3 bases are TGCGCCAGCAGCTTTGGACTAGTAAGGCTATTATTAGATACGCAGTATTTT. Amino acid sequence: CASSFGLVRLLLDTQYF.

The chain joins TRBV19 to TRBJ2-5; the match to TRBD1 covers 8 bases. The last part of the DNA fits TRBJ2-7 better; the J call may be wrong. The CDR3 length is 15 residues. Germline values: CDR1 LNHDA, CDR2 SQIVND (reference sequence). DNA for the CDR3: TGTGCCAGTAGCGCTCAGGGGGCGATGGTGGACGAGCAGTACTTC. Translation: CASSAQGAMVDEQYF.

V usage is TRBV18 and J usage is TRBJ2-5, with D perhaps matching TRBD2 (6 bases). Germline-derived CDR1 and CDR2 are KGHSH and LQKENI. This CDR3 contains 17 residues. V lost 3 bases, J lost 7 bases, and 24 bases lay in between. In DNA form, the CDR3 reads TGTGCCAGCTCACCCCCGGGGACTTCCACAAAAGGAGGGACCCAGTACTTC. Translated, it gives CASSPPGTSTKGGTQYF.

The rearrangement uses TRBV4-3 and TRBJ2-7; D possibly corresponds to TRBD2 (6 bases). The CDR3 has 18 residues. The V end was cut by 0 bases, the J end by 4 bases, with 22 bases between. Germline V gene sequence: CDR1 LGHNA, CDR2 YSLEER. The CDR3 DNA sequence: TGCGCCAGCAGCCAAGAAGCAGGTCCAGTTCGCGGGATTTACGAGCAGTACTTC. Amino acids: CASSQEAGPVRGIYEQYF.

V is TRBV6-1 and J is TRBJ2-7; D is unclear. The CDR3 has 12 amino acids. Trimming removed 1 base from V and 5 bases from J, with 6 bases in between. The V gene's germline CDR1 is MNHNS and CDR2 SASEGT. The CDR3, as DNA: TGTGCCAGCAGTGAAGTCTCTCACGAGCAGTACTTC. Translation: CASSEVSHEQYF.

V usage is TRBV4-3 and J usage is TRBJ2-7, with 7 nucleotides matching TRBD2. Germline lookup yields CDR1 LGHNA and CDR2 YSLEER. Trimming took 0 bases from V and 2 from J; bases not matched to a gene: 10. The CDR3 is made up of 17 amino acids. CDR3 DNA: TGCGCCAGCAGCCAAGATTTGCGCCTAGCGGTAACCTACGAGCAGTACTTC. Its protein product is CASSQDLRLAVTYEQYF.

The rearrangement joins TRBV9 to TRBJ2-5; D remains ambiguous. Germline-derived CDR1 and CDR2 are SGDLS and YYNGEE. V was cut by 5 bases and J by 1 base, with 21 bases left in between. The CDR3 has 17 residues. The CDR3 nucleotides read TGTGCCAGCAGTGAAGCCCCTCAGCGTGCGACCCAAGAGACCCAGTACTTC. It translates to CASSEAPQRATQETQYF.

CDR3 loop: CASSEGRDPTEQYF. The CDR3, as DNA: TGTGCCAGCAGCGAGGGGAGGGACCCCACCGAGCAGTACTTC. This sequence joins TRBV7-2 and TRBJ2-7; 7 positions agree with TRBD2. The CDR3 covers 14 residues. Germline V gives CDR1 SGHTA, CDR2 FQGNSA. The ends lost 5 bases at V and 6 bases at J; junction bases unmatched: 10.

This sequence joins TRBV28 and TRBJ2-7; D ambiguous. Germline lookup yields CDR1 MDHEN and CDR2 SYDVKM. The CDR3 totals 12 residues. V was clipped by 2 bases and J by 6 bases, with 8 bases between them. The CDR3 nucleotides read TGTGCCAGCAGTTTAATCCCAGGCGAGCAGTACTTC. It is translated as CASSLIPGEQYF.

This chain uses TRBV19 with TRBJ2-7, with D possibly TRBD2 on 5 matching bases. The CDR3 has 14 amino acids. V dropped 3 bases and J dropped 1 base, with 10 bases sitting between them. Germline-derived CDR1 and CDR2 are LNHDA and SQIVND (reference sequence). The CDR3 protein is CASSINGESYEQYF. The CDR3 DNA sequence: TGTGCCAGTAGTATTAACGGGGAATCCTACGAGCAGTACTTC.

The table lists this clone with a count of one. The rearrangement links TRBV28 to TRBJ2-4; TRBD2 matches 11 bases. V shed 5 bases, J shed 2 bases, and the junction held 14 bases outside the gene matches. CDR1 and CDR2 (germline): MDHEN, SYDVKM. The length of the CDR3 is 19 residues. CDR3 nucleotide sequence: TGTGCCAGCAGTGCCCGACTAGCGGGAAGTTGGGGAACCAAAAACATTCAGTACTTC. Protein: CASSARLAGSWGTKNIQYF.

The rearrangement uses TRBV27 and TRBJ2-1, with 11 bases matching TRBD2. Trimming at V came to 3 bases and at J to 10 bases, leaving 2 bases not matched to a gene. Germline values: CDR1 MNHEY, CDR2 SMNVEV (reference sequence). The CDR3 totals 13 residues. The CDR3 loop is CASSLTSGMEQFF. CDR3 coding DNA: TGTGCCAGCAGTTTGACTAGCGGGATGGAGCAGTTCTTC.

The DNA for the CDR3 is TGTGCCAGTAAGTACGACCAGGGGGCCAGCAATCAGCCCCAGCATTTT. This gives the protein CASKYDQGASNQPQHF. V and J are TRBV19 and TRBJ1-5; 8 positions agree with TRBD1. The germline V gene has CDR1 LNHDA and CDR2 SQIVND (reference sequence). This CDR3 is built from 16 residues. The trim removed 7 bases at V and 1 base at J, leaving 9 bases unmatched.

The chain joins TRBV28 to TRBJ2-7; 8 bases map to TRBD2. Germline V gene sequence: CDR1 MDHEN, CDR2 SYDVKM. V shed 6 bases, J shed 1 base, and the junction held 8 bases outside the gene matches. CDR3 length: 15 residues. CDR3 nucleotide sequence: TGTGCCAGCAGACCTCCCTTAGCGGGATCCTACGAGCAGTACTTC. It yields the protein CASRPPLAGSYEQYF.